This section outlines one TCR beta chain sequence together with its context. Its cognate antigen has yet to be identified. No clone much larger than this one lies a single base away; base qualities are absent. PBMCs were isolated by Ficoll-Paque density gradient centrifugation. These data originate in a study of T-cell memory formation after mild COVID-19 (dated by TCRdb to about 2021). For the wider study: TCR sequence clusters from the two donors were found to be largely donor specific. Two young, previously healthy adult volunteers, one female and one male, were included in the cohort. Longitudinal TCRalpha and TCRbeta repertoire sequencing tracked T-cell clones expanding and contracting after mild COVID-19 in two donors.

Counted from cysteine to phenylalanine, this CDR3 has 16 amino acids. Only the CDR3 DNA is retained, 48 bases long and in frame from the first base. A distance of 18 bases separates the germline ends of V and J, which lose 0 bases and 4 bases respectively. Sequences DFQATT (CDR1) and SNEGSKA (CDR2) are obtained from the germline V gene (reference sequence). Sequencing was performed on an Illumina NovaSeq 6000. TCRalpha and TCRbeta cDNA libraries were built by 5'RACE with constant-segment primers, adding sample barcodes and unique molecular identifiers. Trizol reagent was used to extract RNA from every sample. Library amplification was performed in two PCR steps, and a second sample barcode and Illumina TruSeq adapters were introduced in the second step. Libraries were sequenced on an Illumina NovaSeq with 2 x 150 bp paired-end reads. The paper's data handling went like this. The reads were demultiplexed and collapsed into UMI-guided consensus sequences using migec v1.2.7. With mixcr v2.1.11, UMI consensuses were aligned to TRA and TRB V and J templates and assembled into clonotypes. A clonotype was counted as expanded or contracted only if both edgeR and NoisET called the change significant, with noise models trained on biological replicates. edgeR calls used a false discovery rate-adjusted p below 0.01 and a log2 fold-change threshold of 1. As an exploratory analysis of dynamics, max-normalized trajectories of the 1000 most abundant clonotypes were examined by PCA with hierarchical clustering. The CD4 or CD8 phenotype of responding clones was assigned using the separately sequenced CD4+ and CD8+ repertoires. Using fastp at Q25 and MiXCR, TCRdb reprocessed the public reads and kept productive beta chains. Rows are combined by CDR3 protein, so each entry shows the most common genes and DNA. It is TCRdb's table, rather than the study itself, that gives the V and J calls and clone size. This sample gives around 140,000 distinct CDR3 sequences in total; 15% to 20% of them show up just once. The top ten clones comprise about 2.3% of the sample.

The paper's findings and limits, for the study overall: SARS-CoV-2 specificity of the second-wave clones peaking on day 37 was not confirmed. Only a couple of mild cases were covered by the study, and larger cohorts that include severe cases with pre-infection samples were considered necessary. Contracting CD4+ clones turned up mainly in the CM and EM memory subsets, whereas EMRA was where CD8+ clones were enriched. Clones that contracted from day 15 to 85 showed balanced CD4/CD8 phenotypes, whereas a second wave of clones that expanded from day 15 to 37 leaned towards CD4+. The detection of some responding clones in pre-infection memory suggests that pre-existing cross-reactive memory T cells joined the SARS-CoV-2 response.

This TCR came from an adult woman who had mild COVID-19 (a few samples of this study predate the infection). The sample titles of this study are shuffled in the database, so cell type and time point are left out; the donor was told from shared clones. Sequencing used PBMCs or a T cell subset sorted from them (not recorded which). The chain is assembled from TRBV20-1 and TRBJ1-2; the D gene cannot be named for sure. The CDR3 here reads CSARDKTAPRVYGYTF. The nucleotides are TGCAGTGCTAGAGACAAAACAGCGCCGCGGGTCTATGGCTACACCTTC.